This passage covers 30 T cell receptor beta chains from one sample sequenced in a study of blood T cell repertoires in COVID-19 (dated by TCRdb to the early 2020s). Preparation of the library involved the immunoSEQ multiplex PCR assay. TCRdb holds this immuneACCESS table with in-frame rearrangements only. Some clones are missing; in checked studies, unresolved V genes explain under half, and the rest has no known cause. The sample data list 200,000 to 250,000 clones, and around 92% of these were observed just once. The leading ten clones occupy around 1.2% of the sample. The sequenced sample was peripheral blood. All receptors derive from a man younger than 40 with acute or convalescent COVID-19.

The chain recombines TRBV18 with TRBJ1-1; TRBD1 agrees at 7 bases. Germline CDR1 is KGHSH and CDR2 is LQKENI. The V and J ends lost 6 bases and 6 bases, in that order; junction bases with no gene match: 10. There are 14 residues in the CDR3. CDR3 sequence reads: CASSPYRGDSEAFF. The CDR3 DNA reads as TGTGCCAGCTCCCCCTACAGGGGAGATTCTGAAGCTTTCTTT. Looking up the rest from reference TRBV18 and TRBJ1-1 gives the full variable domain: NAGVMQNPRHLVRRRGQEARLRCSPMKGHSHVYWYRQLPEEGLKFMVYLQKENIIDESGMPKERFSAEFPKEGPSILRIQQVVRGDSAAYFCASSPYRGDSEAFFGQGTRLTVV.

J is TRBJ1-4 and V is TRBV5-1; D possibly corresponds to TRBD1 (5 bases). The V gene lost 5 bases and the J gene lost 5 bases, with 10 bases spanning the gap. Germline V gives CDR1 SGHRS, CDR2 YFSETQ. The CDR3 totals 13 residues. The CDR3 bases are TGCGCCAGCAGAACAGGTTCGAATGAAAAACTGTTTTTT. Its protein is CASRTGSNEKLFF.

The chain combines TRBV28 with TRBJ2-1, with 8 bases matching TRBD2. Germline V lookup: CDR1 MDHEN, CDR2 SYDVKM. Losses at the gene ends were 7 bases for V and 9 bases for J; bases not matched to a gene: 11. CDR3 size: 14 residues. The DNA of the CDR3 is TGTGCCAGCAACAGCGGGAGAATGTTCACTGAGCAGTTCTTC. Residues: CASNSGRMFTEQFF.

In nucleotides, the CDR3 is TGTGCCAGCAGCCCTGACAGGGAGGCCTACAATGAGCAGTTCTTC. Its translation: CASSPDREAYNEQFF. The chain couples TRBV7-6 to TRBJ2-1, with D perhaps TRBD1 (7 bases). Trimming removed 5 bases from V and 2 bases from J, with 13 bases in between. There are 15 residues in the CDR3. The germline V gene encodes CDR1 SGHVS and CDR2 FNYEAQ.

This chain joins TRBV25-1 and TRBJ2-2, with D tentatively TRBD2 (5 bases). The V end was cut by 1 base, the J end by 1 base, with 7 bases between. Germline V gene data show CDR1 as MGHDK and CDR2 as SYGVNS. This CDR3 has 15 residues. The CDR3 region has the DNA TGTGCCAGCAGTGAATTCCGGGGGAACACCGGGGAGCTGTTTTTT. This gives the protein CASSEFRGNTGELFF.

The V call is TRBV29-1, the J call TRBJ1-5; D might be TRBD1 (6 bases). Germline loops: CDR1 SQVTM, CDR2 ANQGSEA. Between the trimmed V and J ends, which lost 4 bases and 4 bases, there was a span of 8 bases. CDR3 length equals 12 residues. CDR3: CSVGTANQPQHF. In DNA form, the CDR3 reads TGCAGCGTTGGGACAGCGAATCAGCCCCAGCATTTT.

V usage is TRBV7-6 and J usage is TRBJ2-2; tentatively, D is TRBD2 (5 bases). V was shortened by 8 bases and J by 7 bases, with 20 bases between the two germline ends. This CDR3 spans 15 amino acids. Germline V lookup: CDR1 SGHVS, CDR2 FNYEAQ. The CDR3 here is CASGPPRGANGELFF. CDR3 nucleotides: TGTGCCAGCGGCCCCCCCCGGGGAGCTAACGGGGAGCTGTTTTTT. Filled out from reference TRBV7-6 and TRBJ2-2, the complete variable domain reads GAGVSQSPRYKVTKRGQDVALRCDPISGHVSLYWYRQALGQGPEFLTYFNYEAQQDKSGLPNDRFSAERPEGSISTLTIQRTEQRDSAMYRCASGPPRGANGELFFGEGSRLTVL.

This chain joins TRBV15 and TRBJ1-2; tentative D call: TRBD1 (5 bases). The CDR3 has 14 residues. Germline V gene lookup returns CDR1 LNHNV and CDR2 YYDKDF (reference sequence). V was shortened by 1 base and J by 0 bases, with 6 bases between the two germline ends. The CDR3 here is CATSRGGSNYGYTF. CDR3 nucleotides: TGTGCCACCAGCAGAGGGGGCTCTAACTATGGCTACACCTTC.

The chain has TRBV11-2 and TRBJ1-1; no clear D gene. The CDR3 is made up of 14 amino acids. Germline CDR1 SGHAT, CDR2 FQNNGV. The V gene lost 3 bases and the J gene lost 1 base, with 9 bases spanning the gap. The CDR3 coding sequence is TGTGCCAGCAGCTTGACGGGAAAGAACACTGAAGCTTTCTTT. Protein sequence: CASSLTGKNTEAFF.

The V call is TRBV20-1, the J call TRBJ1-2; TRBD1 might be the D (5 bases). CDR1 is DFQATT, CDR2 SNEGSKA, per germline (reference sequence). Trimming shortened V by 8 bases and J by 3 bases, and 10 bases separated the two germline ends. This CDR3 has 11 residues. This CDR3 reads CSKGFHYGYTF. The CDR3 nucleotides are TGCAGTAAGGGGTTTCACTATGGCTACACCTTC.

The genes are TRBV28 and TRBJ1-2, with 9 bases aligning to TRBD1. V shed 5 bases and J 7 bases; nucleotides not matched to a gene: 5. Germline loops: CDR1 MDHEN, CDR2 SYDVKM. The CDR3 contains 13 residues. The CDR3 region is CASSQTGGRGYTF. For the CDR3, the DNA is TGTGCCAGCAGTCAAACAGGGGGCCGTGGCTACACCTTC.

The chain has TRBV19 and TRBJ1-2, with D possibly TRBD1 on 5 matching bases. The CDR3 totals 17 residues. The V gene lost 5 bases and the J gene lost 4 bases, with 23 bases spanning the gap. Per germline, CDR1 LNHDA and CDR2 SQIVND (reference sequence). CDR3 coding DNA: TGTGCCAGTAGTTCCCACCCCTCCCCGGGACTAGTCTATGGCTACACCTTC. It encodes CASSSHPSPGLVYGYTF.

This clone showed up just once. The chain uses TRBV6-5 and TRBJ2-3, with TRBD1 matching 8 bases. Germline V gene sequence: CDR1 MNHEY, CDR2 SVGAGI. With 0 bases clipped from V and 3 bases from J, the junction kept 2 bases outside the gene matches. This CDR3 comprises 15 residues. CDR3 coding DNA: TGTGCCAGCAGTTACTCAGGGACAGGAACAGATACGCAGTATTTT. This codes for CASSYSGTGTDTQYF.

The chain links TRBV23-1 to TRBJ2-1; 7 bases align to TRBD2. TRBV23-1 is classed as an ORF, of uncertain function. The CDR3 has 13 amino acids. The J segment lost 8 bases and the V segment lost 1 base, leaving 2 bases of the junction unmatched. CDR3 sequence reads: CASSQLREDEQFF. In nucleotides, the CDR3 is TGCGCCAGCAGTCAATTACGGGAGGATGAGCAGTTCTTC.

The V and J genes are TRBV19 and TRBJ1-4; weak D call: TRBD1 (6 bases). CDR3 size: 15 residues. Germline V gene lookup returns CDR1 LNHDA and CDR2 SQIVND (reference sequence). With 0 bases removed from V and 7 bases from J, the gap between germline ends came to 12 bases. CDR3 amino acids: CASSIDRRGAEKLFF. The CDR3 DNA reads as TGTGCCAGTAGTATAGACCGCAGGGGAGCTGAAAAACTGTTTTTT.

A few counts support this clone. CDR3 loop: CASSKGQLLNQPQHF. The CDR3 DNA sequence: TGTGCCAGCAGCAAGGGACAGCTCCTCAATCAGCCCCAGCATTTT. The V gene is TRBV5-6, the J gene TRBJ1-5; 7 nucleotides agree with TRBD1. Trimming took 4 bases from V and 3 from J; bases not matched to a gene: 7. Germline CDR1 SGHDT, CDR2 YYEEEE. CDR3 length: 15 amino acids.

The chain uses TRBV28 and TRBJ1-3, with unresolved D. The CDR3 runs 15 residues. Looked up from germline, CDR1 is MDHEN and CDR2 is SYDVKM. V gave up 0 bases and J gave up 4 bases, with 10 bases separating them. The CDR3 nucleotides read TGTGCCAGCAGTTTATGGGGCAACCTAGGAAACACCATATATTTT. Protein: CASSLWGNLGNTIYF.

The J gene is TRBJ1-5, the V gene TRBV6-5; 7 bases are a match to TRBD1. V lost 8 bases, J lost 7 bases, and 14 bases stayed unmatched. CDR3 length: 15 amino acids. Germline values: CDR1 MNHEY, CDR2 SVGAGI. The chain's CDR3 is CASAPLTGPGQPQHF. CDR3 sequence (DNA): TGTGCCAGCGCCCCATTGACAGGGCCGGGGCAGCCCCAGCATTTT.

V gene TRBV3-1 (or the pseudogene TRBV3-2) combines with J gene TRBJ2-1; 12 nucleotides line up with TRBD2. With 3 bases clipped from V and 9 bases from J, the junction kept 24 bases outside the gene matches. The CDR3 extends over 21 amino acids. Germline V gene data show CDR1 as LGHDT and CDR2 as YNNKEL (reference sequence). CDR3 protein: CASSHLPGQNTLAGGPREQFF. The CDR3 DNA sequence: TGTGCCAGCAGCCATCTCCCGGGACAGAATACACTAGCGGGAGGTCCGCGTGAGCAGTTCTTC.

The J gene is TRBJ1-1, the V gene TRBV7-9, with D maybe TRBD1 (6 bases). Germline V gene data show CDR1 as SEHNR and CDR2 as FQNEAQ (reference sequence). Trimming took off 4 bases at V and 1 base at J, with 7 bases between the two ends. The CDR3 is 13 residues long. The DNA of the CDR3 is TGTGCCAGCAGCTGGGGGCAGAACACTGAAGCTTTCTTT. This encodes CASSWGQNTEAFF.

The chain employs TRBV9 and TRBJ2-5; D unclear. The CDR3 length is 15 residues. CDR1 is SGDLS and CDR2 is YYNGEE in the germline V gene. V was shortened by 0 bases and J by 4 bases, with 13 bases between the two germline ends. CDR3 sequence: CASSVGQASGETQYF. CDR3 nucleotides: TGTGCCAGCAGCGTAGGGCAGGCGTCCGGAGAGACCCAGTACTTC.

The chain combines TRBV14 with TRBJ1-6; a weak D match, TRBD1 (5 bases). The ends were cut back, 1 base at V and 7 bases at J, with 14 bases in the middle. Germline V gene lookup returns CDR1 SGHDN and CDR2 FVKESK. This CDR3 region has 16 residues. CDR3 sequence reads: CASSQGWGSLNSPLHF. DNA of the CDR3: TGTGCCAGCAGCCAAGGTTGGGGCTCCTTGAATTCACCCCTCCACTTT.

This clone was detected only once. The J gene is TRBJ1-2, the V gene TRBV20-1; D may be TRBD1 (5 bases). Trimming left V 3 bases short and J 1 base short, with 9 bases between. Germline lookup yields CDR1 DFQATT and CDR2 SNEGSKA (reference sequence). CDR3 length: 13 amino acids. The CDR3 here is CSASRQGNYGYTF. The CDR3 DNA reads TGCAGTGCTAGTCGTCAGGGTAACTATGGCTACACCTTC.

The CDR3 loop reads CASSPVIGGGGGYF. The CDR3 DNA sequence: TGTGCCAGCAGCCCGGTGATCGGGGGGGGAGGAGGGTACTTC. The V gene is TRBV6-5, the J gene TRBJ2-4; 8 bases match TRBD2. Trimming removed 6 bases from V and 15 bases from J; junction bases left unmatched: 16. The V gene's germline CDR1 is MNHEY and CDR2 SVGAGI. The CDR3 runs 14 residues.

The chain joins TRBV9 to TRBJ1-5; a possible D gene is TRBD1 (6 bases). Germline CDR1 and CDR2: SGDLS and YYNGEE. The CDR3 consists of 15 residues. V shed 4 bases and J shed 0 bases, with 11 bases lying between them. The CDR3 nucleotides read TGTGCCAGCAGCCCCAGGGGTCATAGCAATCAGCCCCAGCATTTT. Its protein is CASSPRGHSNQPQHF.

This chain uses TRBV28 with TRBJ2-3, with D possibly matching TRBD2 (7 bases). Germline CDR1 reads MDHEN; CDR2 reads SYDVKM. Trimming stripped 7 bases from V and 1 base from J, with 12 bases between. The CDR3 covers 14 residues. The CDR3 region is CASKEGGRTDTQYF. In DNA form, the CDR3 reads TGTGCCAGCAAGGAGGGGGGGCGCACAGATACGCAGTATTTT.

CDR3 in DNA: TGTGCCAGCAGCGTATCGGGGGTCAGGGATACGCAGTATTTT. Its translation is CASSVSGVRDTQYF. The V and J genes are TRBV9 and TRBJ2-3; D possibly corresponds to TRBD2 (6 bases). This CDR3 is built from 14 residues. Germline CDR1 reads SGDLS; CDR2 reads YYNGEE. V shed 1 base and J shed 6 bases, with 12 bases lying between them.

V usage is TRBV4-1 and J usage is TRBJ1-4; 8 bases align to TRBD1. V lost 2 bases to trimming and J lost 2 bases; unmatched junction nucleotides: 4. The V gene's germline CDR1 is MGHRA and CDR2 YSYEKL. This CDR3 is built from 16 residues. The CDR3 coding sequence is TGCGCCAGCAGCCAATACCGGGACAGGACTAATGAAAAACTGTTTTTT. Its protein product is CASSQYRDRTNEKLFF.

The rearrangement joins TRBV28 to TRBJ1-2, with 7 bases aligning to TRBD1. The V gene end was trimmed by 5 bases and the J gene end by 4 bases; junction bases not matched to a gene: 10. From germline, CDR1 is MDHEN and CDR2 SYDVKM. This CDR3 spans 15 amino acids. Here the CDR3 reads CASSPGWDRPYGYTF. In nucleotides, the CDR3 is TGTGCCAGCAGTCCTGGATGGGACAGACCCTATGGCTACACCTTC.

The CDR3 loop is CASSARDRITDTQYF. Here the CDR3 DNA reads TGTGCCAGCAGCGCCAGGGACAGAATCACAGATACGCAGTATTTT. The genes are TRBV9 and TRBJ2-3; 7 bases are a match to TRBD1. The V gene's germline CDR1 is SGDLS and CDR2 YYNGEE. The CDR3 spans 15 residues. J gave up 2 bases and V 3 bases, and 6 bases lay outside the gene matches.